These T cell receptor beta chains were read from a single sample in a study of T cells in Graves' hyperthyroidism and ophthalmopathy. TCRdb independently ran MiXCR on the multiplex PCR reads; one entry per CDR3 protein. Of around 760,000 distinct CDR3 sequences listed, approximately 40% are singletons. The sequencing input was blood. The receptors originated from a woman between 35 and 50 years old with Graves' hyperthyroidism. Each CDR3 is given with its conserved first and last residue. Fields, in order: V gene, J gene, CDR3 protein.

>TRBV15|TRBJ1-5
CPSSRDGEPQHF
>TRBV14|TRBJ2-7
CASSPETLSYEQYF
>TRBV7-8|TRBJ2-7
CASSFLTGPYEQYF
>TRBV15|TRBJ1-1
CATSREDRRNTEAFF
>TRBV5-5|TRBJ2-7
CASSFGMGQPALGQYF
>TRBV30|TRBJ1-1
CAWSVLVTEAFF
>TRBV10-3|TRBJ1-3
CASSYGQSSGNTIYF
>TRBV4-3|TRBJ2-5
CASSQVASGQETQYF
>TRBV20-1|TRBJ2-5
CSASGTGVMETQYF
>TRBV5-1|TRBJ2-2
CASADRASATGELFF
>TRBV5-1|TRBJ1-6
CASSLDFYSPLHF
>TRBV19|TRBJ2-5
CASSKGQSHQETQYF
>TRBV7-2|TRBJ1-3
CASSSWGGSGNTIYF
>TRBV4-3|TRBJ2-5
CASSQDIMEQETQYF
>TRBV7-2|TRBJ2-5
CASSPGGLVPETQYF
>TRBV4-3|TRBJ1-5
CASSPFRTAFNQPQHF
>TRBV6-5|TRBJ1-5
CASRVGTGAQPQHF
>TRBV6-5|TRBJ1-4
CASSRSRANEKLFF
>TRBV24-1|TRBJ1-4
CATSDRPRSGTNEKLFF
>TRBV2|TRBJ2-7
CASLGTASYEQYF
>TRBV4-3|TRBJ1-4
CASSQGQEGEKLFF
>TRBV29-1|TRBJ1-4
CSAREANEKLFF
>TRBV7-8|TRBJ2-7
CASSLSGRRTTYEQYF
>TRBV9|TRBJ1-3
CASSVSWISGNTIYF
>TRBV25-1|TRBJ1-1
CASKGYMNTEAFF
>TRBV20-1|TRBJ1-6
CSASGPGGNSPLHF
>TRBV2|TRBJ2-5
CASSEARVGLASF
>TRBV29-1|TRBJ1-5
CSVEVDRDNQPQHF
>TRBV19|TRBJ1-5
CASSSRDRGNQPQHF
>TRBV7-2|TRBJ2-2
CASSPTEGLERVTGELFF
>TRBV6-5|TRBJ1-3
CASSRYHPTNSGNTIYF